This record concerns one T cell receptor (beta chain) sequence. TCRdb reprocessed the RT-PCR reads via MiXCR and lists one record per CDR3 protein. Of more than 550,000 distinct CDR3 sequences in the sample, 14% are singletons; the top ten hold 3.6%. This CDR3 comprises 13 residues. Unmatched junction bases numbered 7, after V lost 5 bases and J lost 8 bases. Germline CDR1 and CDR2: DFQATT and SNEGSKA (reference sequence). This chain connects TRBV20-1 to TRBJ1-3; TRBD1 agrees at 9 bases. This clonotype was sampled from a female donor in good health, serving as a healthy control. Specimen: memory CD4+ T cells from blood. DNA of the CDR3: TGCAGTGCTGCCGCGGGACAGGGAGACACCATATATTTT. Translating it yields CSAAAGQGDTIYF.